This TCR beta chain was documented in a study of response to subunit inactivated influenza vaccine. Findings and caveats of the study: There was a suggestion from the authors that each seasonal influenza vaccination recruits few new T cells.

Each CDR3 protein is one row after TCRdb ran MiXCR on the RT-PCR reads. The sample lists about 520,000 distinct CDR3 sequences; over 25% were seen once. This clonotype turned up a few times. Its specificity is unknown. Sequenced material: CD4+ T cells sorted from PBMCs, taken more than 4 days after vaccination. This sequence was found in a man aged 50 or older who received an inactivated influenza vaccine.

DNA for the CDR3: TGTGCCACCGGGTCGTCCTGGGAGGGCAATCAGCCCCAGCATTTT. The encoded protein is CATGSSWEGNQPQHF. The chain uses TRBV24-1 and TRBJ1-5; D not certain. Germline lookup yields CDR1 KGHDR and CDR2 SFDVKD. The CDR3 is 15 residues long. With 9 bases removed from V and 2 bases from J, the gap between germline ends came to 16 bases.